A single sample gave rise to the 22 T cell receptor beta chains below, sequenced in a study of T-cell memory formation after mild COVID-19. TCRdb redid the calling of the 5' RACE reads with MiXCR, one entry per CDR3 protein. The sample has hundreds of thousands of distinct CDR3 sequences; 18% are singletons. Sequenced: PBMCs or a T cell subset sorted from them (not recorded which). These receptors all stem from a man aged 18 to 30 who had mild COVID-19 (a few samples of this study predate the infection). Cell type and time point are not known.

The rearrangement joins TRBV9 to TRBJ2-2; 10 nucleotides line up with TRBD2. The CDR3 runs to 15 residues. The germline gives CDR1 SGDLS, CDR2 YYNGEE. V trimming: 1 base; J trimming: 7 bases; junction bases outside the gene matches: 4. The CDR3 sequence is CASSVLAGANGELFF. For the CDR3, the DNA is TGTGCCAGCAGCGTACTAGCGGGAGCAAACGGGGAGCTGTTTTTT. The full variable domain, in which reference TRBV9 and TRBJ2-2 provide the parts outside the CDR3, is DSGVTQTPKHLITATGQRVTLRCSPRSGDLSVYWYQQSLDQGLQFLIQYYNGEERAKGNILERFSAQQFPDLHSELNLSSLELGDSALYFCASSVLAGANGELFFGEGSRLTVL.

Many counts were recorded for this clonotype. The V gene is TRBV10-2, the J gene TRBJ1-1; D is unresolved. The CDR3 length is 13 residues. CDR1 is WSHSY, CDR2 SAAADI, per germline. Trimming removed 4 bases at V and 0 bases at J, with 6 bases between. CDR3 nucleotide sequence: TGCGCCAGCAGTGGGGGAGTGAACACTGAAGCTTTCTTT. Translating it yields CASSGGVNTEAFF.

The chain has TRBV5-5 and TRBJ1-1; D remains ambiguous. V shed 4 bases and J shed 3 bases, with 16 bases lying between them. This CDR3 spans 15 amino acids. The germline V gene encodes CDR1 SGHKS and CDR2 YYEKEE (reference sequence). CDR3 in DNA: TGTGCCAGCAGCGCGCTCGAAACCACAGACACTGAAGCTTTCTTT. It translates to CASSALETTDTEAFF.

V gene TRBV5-1 combines with J gene TRBJ1-1; 9 nucleotides agree with TRBD1. This CDR3 has 15 amino acids. The germline gives CDR1 SGHRS, CDR2 YFSETQ. V trimming: 3 bases; J trimming: 3 bases; junction bases outside the gene matches: 6. CDR3 DNA sequence: TGCGCCAGCAGCTGGGACAGGGTTTCGGACACTGAAGCTTTCTTT. This translates into CASSWDRVSDTEAFF. The variable domain in full, completed from reference TRBV5-1 and TRBJ1-1, reads KAGVTQTPRYLIKTRGQQVTLSCSPISGHRSVSWYQQTPGQGLQFLFEYFSETQRNKGNFPGRFSGRQFSNSRSEMNVSTLELGDSALYLCASSWDRVSDTEAFFGQGTRLTVV.

This sequence joins TRBV5-1 and TRBJ1-6, with D possibly being TRBD1 (6 bases). This CDR3 is built from 15 residues. The ends were cut back, 5 bases at V and 0 bases at J, with 9 bases in the middle. Germline lookup yields CDR1 SGHRS and CDR2 YFSETQ. The CDR3 sequence is CASRQGGSYNSPLHF. The CDR3, as DNA: TGCGCCAGCAGGCAAGGGGGCTCCTATAATTCACCCCTCCACTTT.

There are a few counts of this clonotype. The chain uses TRBV6-4 and TRBJ2-2, with no clear D. V was clipped by 9 bases and J by 3 bases, with 2 bases between them. CDR1 and CDR2 (germline): MRHNA, SNTAGT. This CDR3 has 10 amino acids. The CDR3 here is CASYTGELFF. CDR3 in DNA: TGTGCCAGTTACACCGGGGAGCTGTTTTTT.

The chain is built from TRBV6-2 or TRBV6-3 and TRBJ2-1, with 7 bases identical to TRBD1. CDR3 length: 15 residues. V lost 6 bases and J lost 3; bases outside the gene matches: 8. Looked up from germline, CDR1 is MNHEY and CDR2 is SVGEGT. As DNA, the CDR3 is TGTGCCAGCAGGAGAGAGACAGGGAGCTACAATGAGCAGTTCTTC. This codes for CASRRETGSYNEQFF.

This clonotype has a handful of counts. The chain carries TRBV5-4 and TRBJ1-1, with TRBD1 as a possible D gene (5 bases). The CDR3 is 13 amino acids. V shed 4 bases and J shed 7 bases, with 14 bases lying between them. CDR1 and CDR2 from the germline V gene are SGHNT and YYREEE (reference sequence). CDR3 DNA: TGTGCCAGCAGCCCGGGGGGTTGGGGTGAAGCTTTCTTT. This codes for CASSPGGWGEAFF.

This clonotype was seen repeatedly, ten times or more. The chain employs TRBV6-5 and TRBJ1-4; D call uncertain. V was pared by 2 bases and J by 5 bases, with 9 bases between. Germline lookup yields CDR1 MNHEY and CDR2 SVGAGI. The CDR3 covers 14 residues. CDR3 bases: TGTGCCAGCAGTTACGGACTTTCCAATGAAAAACTGTTTTTT. Protein: CASSYGLSNEKLFF.

This clonotype showed up just a few times. This chain connects TRBV19 to TRBJ2-7; D is unclear. CDR3 length equals 14 residues. With 2 bases removed from V and 0 bases from J, the gap between germline ends came to 8 bases. Germline V CDR1 and CDR2: LNHDA, SQIVND (reference sequence). This CDR3 is CASSIMVGSYEQYV. The CDR3 region has the DNA TGTGCCAGTAGTATAATGGTCGGCTCCTACGAGCAGTACGTC.

The genes are TRBV27 and TRBJ1-3; D is uncertain. The length of the CDR3 is 15 residues. Germline assignment: CDR1 MNHEY and CDR2 SMNVEV (reference sequence). With 3 bases removed from V and 0 bases from J, the gap between germline ends came to 9 bases. The CDR3 here is CASSFPGTSGNTIYF. As DNA, the CDR3 is TGTGCCAGCAGTTTCCCGGGTACCTCTGGAAACACCATATATTTT.

This clonotype appeared a single time. This sequence joins TRBV6-5 and TRBJ1-1; maybe TRBD1 (6 bases). The CDR3 is 14 amino acids. With 0 bases removed from V and 7 bases from J, the gap between germline ends came to 12 bases. Germline assignment: CDR1 MNHEY and CDR2 SVGAGI. The CDR3 sequence: CASSYSGGAVEAFF. The CDR3, as DNA: TGTGCCAGCAGTTACTCGGGGGGGGCGGTTGAAGCTTTCTTT.

This clonotype has a handful of counts. The V call is TRBV6-2 or TRBV6-3, the J call TRBJ1-1; a weak D match, TRBD1 (6 bases). V gave up 2 bases and J gave up 2 bases, with 15 bases separating them. This CDR3 is 16 amino acids long. The germline V gene has CDR1 MNHEY and CDR2 SVGEGT. CDR3 DNA: TGTGCCAGCAGTTACATCGGGGGGGCGGACAACACTGAAGCTTTCTTT. Residues: CASSYIGGADNTEAFF.

This clonotype was detected a few times. The chain has TRBV6-2 or TRBV6-3 and TRBJ2-1, with TRBD2 matching over 16 bases. The J segment lost 9 bases and the V segment lost 0 bases, leaving 14 bases of the junction unmatched. Germline V lookup: CDR1 MNHEY, CDR2 SVGEGT. CDR3 size: 20 residues. The chain's CDR3 is CASSYSPGLAGGTHFGEQFF. The CDR3 DNA is TGTGCCAGCAGTTACTCCCCGGGACTAGCGGGGGGGACTCACTTCGGTGAGCAGTTCTTC.

This clonotype was observed many times. The J gene is TRBJ2-2, the V gene TRBV5-4, with D uncertain. The CDR3 sequence is 13 residues long. The ends were cut back, 1 base at V and 4 bases at J, with 5 bases in the middle. Germline-derived CDR1 and CDR2 are SGHNT and YYREEE (reference sequence). CDR3 protein: CASSLIATGELFF. The CDR3 bases are TGTGCCAGCAGCTTGATAGCCACCGGGGAGCTGTTTTTT.

This clonotype was picked up a small number of times. This chain links TRBV5-1 with TRBJ1-1; D not resolved. The CDR3 is made up of 16 amino acids. V was cut by 6 bases and J by 0 bases, with 18 bases left in between. In germline, CDR1 is SGHRS, CDR2 YFSETQ. CDR3 sequence: CASTPGVMYMNTEAFF. The DNA for the CDR3 is TGCGCCAGCACACCGGGAGTCATGTACATGAACACTGAAGCTTTCTTT.

This chain uses TRBV25-1 with TRBJ2-5; D is undetermined. The assigned J gene may be wrong: the sequence end matches TRBJ2-7 better. CDR3 size: 13 residues. Germline V gives CDR1 MGHDK, CDR2 SYGVNS. The CDR3 loop is CASSESPSYEQYF. DNA of the CDR3: TGTGCCAGCAGTGAATCACCATCCTACGAGCAGTACTTC.

Ten or more counts support this clonotype. The chain employs TRBV5-1 and TRBJ1-5; D is unclear. CDR3 length: 15 residues. The V gene's germline CDR1 is SGHRS and CDR2 YFSETQ. The V gene lost 2 bases and the J gene lost 3 bases, with 12 bases spanning the gap. The CDR3 loop reads CASSLRGEPNQPQHF. The CDR3 DNA follows: TGCGCCAGCAGCTTACGTGGCGAACCCAATCAGCCCCAGCATTTT.

This clonotype was seen repeatedly, ten times or more. V is TRBV5-1 and J is TRBJ2-2; no definite D call. The germline gives CDR1 SGHRS, CDR2 YFSETQ. Trimming cost V 0 bases and J 4 bases, with 4 bases left between them. There are 13 residues in the CDR3. The chain's CDR3 is CASSLASTGELFF. CDR3 sequence (DNA): TGCGCCAGCAGCTTGGCGTCCACCGGGGAGCTGTTTTTT.

The chain carries TRBV5-1 and TRBJ1-2, with 10 bases aligning to TRBD1. This CDR3 has 16 amino acids. Germline V CDR1 and CDR2: SGHRS, YFSETQ. Trimming removed 0 bases from V and 0 bases from J; junction bases left unmatched: 2. CDR3 nucleotides: TGCGCCAGCAGCTTGGCGGGACAGGGGCCTAACTATGGCTACACCTTC. This translates into CASSLAGQGPNYGYTF.

The chain couples TRBV6-6 to TRBJ2-2; 9 bases match TRBD1. The CDR3 is 17 residues long. In germline, CDR1 is MNHNY, CDR2 SVGAGI (reference sequence). Trimming took 2 bases from V and 4 from J; bases not matched to a gene: 8. This CDR3 reads CASSYPSGTGRTGELFF. In nucleotides, the CDR3 is TGTGCCAGCAGTTACCCATCCGGGACAGGGCGCACCGGGGAGCTGTTTTTT.

The rearrangement links TRBV29-1 to TRBJ1-2; the D is unclear. The CDR3 loop spans 14 amino acids. Trimming shortened V by 5 bases and J by 1 base, and 14 bases separated the two germline ends. The germline CDR1 and CDR2 sequences are SQVTM and ANQGSEA. This chain's CDR3 is CSVFDSQFNYGYTF. Written as DNA, the CDR3 is TGCAGCGTTTTCGATTCCCAGTTTAACTATGGCTACACCTTC.